The sample holds one count of the clone carrying this T cell receptor beta chain. Its antigen is undetermined. A CD45RO/CCR7/CD25/CD127/CD95/CD27 panel sorted naive, central memory, regulatory and stem cell-like memory CD4+ cells. This record belongs to a study of beta chain features in type 1 diabetes. Background on the study: Patients looked much like healthy donors when it came to age, gender and cell yields. The examined sorted cells totaled about 98 million across samples. Study-level points and caveats: Within each of all four CD4+ subsets, Type 1 diabetes patients had TCRB CDR3s that were moderately but significantly shorter.

The sequenced template was cDNA made from the entire isolated RNA. The table came from immunoSEQ multiplex PCR; TCRdb's copy has only in-frame clones and leaves some out. The sample comprises 350,000 to 450,000 clones, about 15% of which are singletons, and around 0.02% rests with the top ten. V lost 1 base, J lost 10 bases, and 11 bases stayed unmatched. Looked up from germline, CDR1 is GTSNPN and CDR2 is SVGIG (reference sequence). CDR3 length: 15 amino acids. The sequenced sample was naive CD4+ T cells from blood. The receptor's source is a woman aged 18-30 years in good health. This sequence joins TRBV30 and TRBJ2-1, with 9 bases fitting TRBD2. CDR3 DNA: TGTGCCTGGAGTGAGCTAGCGGGGCTGATTATGGAGCAGTTCTTC. This gives the protein CAWSELAGLIMEQFF.